The entry below gives a single T cell receptor beta chain sequence along with its context. Its antigen is unknown. V lost 2 bases to trimming and J lost 4 bases; unmatched junction nucleotides: 8. Germline V lookup: CDR1 LGHDT, CDR2 YNNKEL (reference sequence). CDR3 length: 16 amino acids. Using immunoSEQ multiplex PCR, the repertoire was profiled, and TCRdb retains in-frame clones only, with some absent. The table shows about half a million clones, with nearly 90% occurring only once. The sample originates from a study of Ad26.COV2.S vaccination and SARS-CoV-2 variants. Treatment in this sample: roughly 20 received Ad26.COV2.S at low or high dose, single or two shots; roughly 5 received placebo; per-sample allocation not given. At day 63 after the first vaccine or placebo injection, samples were drawn. General study findings and limits: The authors reported substantial breadth in spike-specific CD8+ and CD4+ T cell responses after vaccination.

This specimen consisted of peripheral blood, obtained in a trial of Ad26.COV2.S vaccine versus placebo. The sequence derives from a person aged 18-60 years who received the Ad26.COV2.S COVID-19 vaccine or a placebo. V is TRBV3-1 (or the pseudogene TRBV3-2) and J is TRBJ2-3, with 8 bases identical to TRBD2. This chain's CDR3 is CASSQRTSKSPDTQYF. CDR3 nucleotides: TGTGCCAGCAGCCAACGGACTAGCAAGAGTCCAGATACGCAGTATTTT.